This T cell receptor (beta chain) was found in a study of neurological immune-mediated disorders. In this sample, this clonotype turned up many times. The CDR3 contains 15 residues. V was cut by 1 base and J by 6 bases, with 19 bases left in between. Germline V gene lookup returns CDR1 DFQATT and CDR2 SNEGSKA (reference sequence). The sample's time point: longitudinal time-point 1 (baseline). From the 5' RACE reads, TCRdb called clonotypes with MiXCR, one entry per CDR3 protein. Of about 49,000 distinct CDR3 sequences in the sample, approximately 9.1% are singletons; the top ten hold under 2%. V gene TRBV20-1 combines with J gene TRBJ2-7; no reliable D call. This TCR was sampled from a woman in her forties in good health. The sequenced sample consisted of PBMCs. CDR3 region: CSARGLGTARAEQYF. DNA for the CDR3: TGCAGTGCTAGAGGCTTAGGAACGGCCCGGGCCGAGCAGTACTTC.